These 27 T cell receptor beta chains originate from one sample sequenced in a study of PD-1 blockade in classical Hodgkin lymphoma (dated by TCRdb to the early 2020s). The library relied on the immunoSEQ multiplex PCR assay. Here the immuneACCESS table is served through TCRdb, limited to in-frame sequences with V and J called. Missing clones are a known gap in these copies; in checked studies unresolved V genes cover under half, and the rest lacks a known reason. Recorded for this sample are 50,000 to 75,000 clones; approximately 90% of them occurred a single time. Under 6.5% of the sample is in the top ten clones. The time point label of this sample denotes: cycle 2 day 1 (C2D1) of nivolumab. Relapse after autologous stem cell transplantation had occurred in all trial patients, and cohorts A, B and C were distinguished by prior brentuximab vedotin exposure. Sequencing used peripheral blood mononuclear cells (PBMCs), obtained before the second cycle of nivolumab. These receptors came from a human donor with classical Hodgkin lymphoma.

The chain is built from TRBV28 and TRBJ2-7; 8 bases align to TRBD2. CDR3 length equals 15 residues. After removal of 8 bases from V and 4 bases from J, the junction contained 13 bases not matched to a gene. Looked up from germline, CDR1 is MDHEN and CDR2 is SYDVKM. Here the CDR3 DNA reads TGTGCCAGCCGTGAACCGGGGGGGGAGAAGTACGAGCAGTACTTC. This sequence encodes CASREPGGEKYEQYF.

The chain links TRBV6-5 to TRBJ2-1; TRBD1 is a possible D gene (6 bases). The CDR3 has 16 residues. Looked up from germline, CDR1 is MNHEY and CDR2 is SVGAGI. V lost 1 base and J lost 4, with 14 bases in between. The CDR3 DNA reads TGTGCCAGCAGTTACTTTAGGGACACCGGGTACAATGAGCAGTTCTTC. Translation: CASSYFRDTGYNEQFF.

V and J are TRBV7-9 and TRBJ1-6, with no clear D. Per germline, CDR1 SEHNR and CDR2 FQNEAQ (reference sequence). The CDR3 sequence is 13 residues long. V gave up 0 bases and J gave up 7 bases, with 4 bases separating them. The chain's CDR3 is CASSLAQNSPLHF. The CDR3 DNA reads TGTGCCAGCAGCTTAGCGCAGAATTCACCCCTCCACTTT. Using reference TRBV7-9 and TRBJ1-6 for the parts outside the CDR3, the full variable domain is DTGVSQNPRHKITKRGQNVTFRCDPISEHNRLYWYRQTLGQGPEFLTYFQNEAQLEKSRLLSDRFSAERPKGSFSTLEIQRTEQGDSAMYLCASSLAQNSPLHFGNGTRLTVT.

The chain joins TRBV7-5 to TRBJ1-3. TRBV7-5 is given as a pseudogene. The CDR3 consists of 19 residues. The CDR3 coding sequence is TGTGCCAGAAGCCTACCCCGGGTGTGTTTGCCGGCCTCTGGAAACACCATATATTTT. Its protein product is CARSLPRVCLPASGNTIYF.

V is TRBV5-1 and J is TRBJ2-3, with no clear D. The germline CDR1 and CDR2 sequences are SGHRS and YFSETQ. CDR3 length equals 14 residues. The V gene lost 0 bases and the J gene lost 0 bases, with 5 bases spanning the gap. The CDR3 protein is CASSLDRSTDTQYF. The CDR3 coding sequence is TGCGCCAGCAGCTTGGATCGGAGCACAGATACGCAGTATTTT.

This clone was counted only a few times. The chain links TRBV4-1 to TRBJ1-5; 10 positions match TRBD1. Trimming took 0 bases from V and 1 from J; bases not matched to a gene: 9. This CDR3 has 19 amino acids. Germline CDR1 MGHRA, CDR2 YSYEKL. The CDR3 bases are TGCGCCAGCAGCCAAGAGGGACAGGGGATCGTAGCGAGCAATCAGCCCCAGCATTTT. Protein product: CASSQEGQGIVASNQPQHF.

The chain has TRBV27 and TRBJ1-2; weak D call: TRBD1 (5 bases). Germline V gene lookup returns CDR1 MNHEY and CDR2 SMNVEV (reference sequence). Trimming took off 5 bases at V and 5 bases at J, with 18 bases between the two ends. CDR3 length equals 15 residues. The CDR3, as DNA: TGTGCCAGCAGTCTCGGGGCGCACCGAGGGTATGGCTACACCTTC. Translation: CASSLGAHRGYGYTF.

This chain links TRBV5-6 with TRBJ1-1, with unresolved D. CDR3 size: 16 residues. The germline V and J ends were trimmed by 4 bases and 3 bases, with 19 bases remaining between them. Germline assignment: CDR1 SGHDT and CDR2 YYEEEE. The CDR3 sequence: CASSLSWGIADTEAFF. Written as DNA, the CDR3 is TGTGCCAGCAGCCTCTCATGGGGTATCGCGGACACTGAAGCTTTCTTT.

The chain has TRBV5-1 and TRBJ2-5; D tentatively fits TRBD1 or TRBD2 (5 bases each). The CDR3 totals 14 residues. Trimming took off 0 bases at V and 5 bases at J, with 11 bases between the two ends. In germline, CDR1 is SGHRS, CDR2 YFSETQ. CDR3 nucleotide sequence: TGCGCCAGCAGCTTGGGGGGGAATGGGGAGACCCAGTACTTC. Its protein is CASSLGGNGETQYF.

The chain combines TRBV5-1 with TRBJ1-4; possible D gene TRBD1, 6 bases. The CDR3 runs to 15 residues. The germline V gene encodes CDR1 SGHRS and CDR2 YFSETQ. V gave up 0 bases and J gave up 5 bases, with 11 bases separating them. The CDR3 loop is CASSLEGVSNEKLFF. The DNA for the CDR3 is TGCGCCAGCAGCTTGGAGGGGGTCTCCAATGAAAAACTGTTTTTT.

The CDR3: CASGPWGINNEKLFF. The CDR3 region has the DNA TGCGCCAGCGGGCCTTGGGGGATCAATAATGAAAAACTGTTTTTT. This chain links TRBV5-1 with TRBJ1-4; possible D gene TRBD1, 5 bases. Trimming took 7 bases from V and 4 from J, leaving 17 bases between them. In germline, CDR1 is SGHRS, CDR2 YFSETQ. CDR3 length: 15 residues.

The chain uses TRBV11-3 and TRBJ2-7; 9 bases are shared with TRBD1. The V segment lost 4 bases and the J segment 3 bases; nucleotides outside the gene matches: 22. This CDR3 has 20 residues. In germline, CDR1 is SGHNT, CDR2 YENEEA. The DNA of the CDR3 is TGTGCCAGCAGCTCCCATTACAGGGGGCAAAGGTGGGGAAATATCTACGAGCAGTACTTC. It codes for CASSSHYRGQRWGNIYEQYF.

The gene calls are TRBV10-1 and TRBJ1-5; 9 bases are shared with TRBD1. V was pared by 3 bases and J by 9 bases, with 12 bases of the junction left unmatched. CDR1 WNHNN and CDR2 SYGVQD come from the germline V gene (reference sequence). CDR3 length: 16 residues. The CDR3 loop is CASSEVGTGMIPPQHF. In DNA, the CDR3 is TGCGCCAGCAGTGAAGTCGGGACAGGGATGATTCCGCCCCAGCATTTT.

This chain joins TRBV6-5 and TRBJ2-2; TRBD2 might be the D (6 bases). The CDR3 consists of 14 residues. Trimming took 8 bases from V and 8 from J, leaving 18 bases between them. Germline CDR1 is MNHEY and CDR2 is SVGAGI. The CDR3, as DNA: TGTGCCAGCCAACAAGGAGGGGCAGTAGGGGAGCTGTTTTTT. This sequence encodes CASQQGGAVGELFF.

V gene TRBV6-5 combines with J gene TRBJ2-1; D may be TRBD1 (6 bases). The length of the CDR3 is 15 residues. Germline V gene data show CDR1 as MNHEY and CDR2 as SVGAGI. Trimming stripped 7 bases from V and 2 bases from J, with 15 bases between. CDR3 amino acids: CASNRAGSTYNEQFF. The CDR3 DNA reads as TGTGCCAGCAACAGGGCAGGATCGACCTACAATGAGCAGTTCTTC.

The chain is built from TRBV7-6 and TRBJ2-2, with 10 bases that match TRBD2. The germline CDR1 and CDR2 sequences are SGHVS and FNYEAQ. This CDR3 region has 16 residues. Trimming took 5 bases from V and 4 from J; bases not matched to a gene: 7. The CDR3 is CASSPPTSGPTGELFF. The CDR3 nucleotides read TGTGCCAGCAGCCCACCGACTAGCGGGCCCACCGGGGAGCTGTTTTTT.

The chain carries TRBV10-2 and TRBJ2-1; 9 bases are shared with TRBD2. This CDR3 has 17 residues. CDR1 is WSHSY, CDR2 SAAADI, per germline. V lost 1 base, J lost 5 bases, and 9 bases stayed unmatched. For the CDR3, the DNA is TGCGCCAGCAGTGAGTATCTGGCGGGGGGGCCCAACAATGAGCAGTTCTTC. Translation gives CASSEYLAGGPNNEQFF.

This sequence joins TRBV30 and TRBJ1-6; D is possibly TRBD1 (5 bases). The germline CDR1 and CDR2 sequences are GTSNPN and SVGIG (reference sequence). V lost 4 bases and J 8 bases, leaving 12 bases between the germline ends. The CDR3 runs to 13 residues. CDR3 sequence: CAWKGAPDSPLHF. The CDR3 DNA reads as TGTGCCTGGAAAGGGGCGCCCGATTCACCCCTCCACTTT.

The gene calls are TRBV28 and TRBJ1-2; tentatively, D is TRBD1 (6 bases). V shed 4 bases and J shed 2 bases, with 17 bases lying between them. Germline CDR1 MDHEN, CDR2 SYDVKM. This CDR3 has 16 residues. CDR3 coding DNA: TGTGCCAGCAGTTCCTCCCGAGGGGGGATCAACTATGGCTACACCTTC. It is translated as CASSSSRGGINYGYTF.

This chain links TRBV9 with TRBJ1-2; D perhaps matches TRBD1 (5 bases). This CDR3 region has 10 residues. Trimming removed 8 bases from V and 7 bases from J, with 9 bases in between. Germline V CDR1 and CDR2: SGDLS, YYNGEE. CDR3: CASQGSGYTF. The CDR3 DNA sequence: TGTGCCAGTCAGGGTTCTGGCTACACCTTC. Based on the CDR3 plus reference TRBV9 and TRBJ1-2, the full variable domain is DSGVTQTPKHLITATGQRVTLRCSPRSGDLSVYWYQQSLDQGLQFLIQYYNGEERAKGNILERFSAQQFPDLHSELNLSSLELGDSALYFCASQGSGYTFGSGTRLTVV.

This clone appeared once. V and J are TRBV28 and TRBJ2-1; 11 bases fit TRBD2. Trimming at V came to 6 bases and at J to 6 bases, leaving 10 bases not matched to a gene. Germline values: CDR1 MDHEN, CDR2 SYDVKM. This CDR3 has 16 residues. CDR3 coding DNA: TGTGCCAGCAGGCTTCCCGGGACTAGCGGCTCCAATGAGCAGTTCTTC. Translation gives CASRLPGTSGSNEQFF.

The sample holds a few counts of this clone. The chain combines TRBV5-1 with TRBJ1-1; D might be TRBD1 (5 bases). The germline CDR1 and CDR2 sequences are SGHRS and YFSETQ. V gave up 5 bases and J gave up 1 base, with 12 bases separating them. The CDR3 loop spans 14 amino acids. As DNA, the CDR3 is TGCGCCAGCAGGACCGGGACCTCGAACACTGAAGCTTTCTTT. It encodes CASRTGTSNTEAFF.

This chain joins TRBV29-1 and TRBJ1-2, with 9 nucleotides matching TRBD1. Germline V CDR1 and CDR2: SQVTM, ANQGSEA. V trimming: 5 bases; J trimming: 1 base; junction bases outside the gene matches: 2. CDR3 size: 13 residues. In DNA, the CDR3 is TGCAGCGTTTACAGGGGGCATAACTATGGCTACACCTTC. This encodes CSVYRGHNYGYTF.

This sequence joins TRBV5-1 and TRBJ1-1, with D possibly matching TRBD1 (5 bases). CDR1 is SGHRS, CDR2 YFSETQ, per germline. The CDR3 contains 13 residues. The V gene lost 1 base and the J gene lost 3 bases, with 7 bases spanning the gap. The CDR3 nucleotides are TGCGCCAGCAGCTTGATGGGGCACACTGAAGCTTTCTTT. As protein: CASSLMGHTEAFF.

J is TRBJ2-3 and V is TRBV19; 12 positions match TRBD2. CDR3 length: 15 amino acids. Germline assignment: CDR1 LNHDA and CDR2 SQIVND (reference sequence). The V and J ends lost 5 bases and 11 bases, in that order; junction bases with no gene match: 11. This CDR3 reads CASSREGLAGSEQYF. DNA for the CDR3: TGTGCCAGTAGTCGAGAGGGACTAGCGGGTTCCGAGCAGTATTTT.

Here the CDR3 reads CASSIASGGAFEQFF. The CDR3, as DNA: TGTGCCAGTAGTATAGCTAGCGGGGGGGCCTTTGAGCAGTTCTTC. The chain carries TRBV19 and TRBJ2-1, with 12 bases identical to TRBD2. The CDR3 extends over 15 amino acids. The V gene end was trimmed by 1 base and the J gene end by 9 bases; junction bases not matched to a gene: 4. From germline, CDR1 is LNHDA and CDR2 SQIVND (reference sequence).

This chain joins TRBV6-6 and TRBJ2-1; 13 nucleotides agree with TRBD2. The CDR3 is made up of 15 amino acids. Losses at the gene ends were 4 bases for V and 7 bases for J; bases not matched to a gene: 4. Germline CDR1 and CDR2: MNHNY and SVGAGI (reference sequence). The CDR3 sequence: CASSLTSGGWNEQFF. As DNA, the CDR3 is TGTGCCAGCAGTTTGACTAGCGGGGGGTGGAATGAGCAGTTCTTC.